The 23 T cell receptor beta chains in this list originate from one sample, sequenced in a study of blood T cell repertoires in COVID-19. TCRdb's table, derived via immunoSEQ multiplex PCR, lists solely in-frame clones and lacks some. The sample holds some 150,000 clones; approximately 80% are singletons and the top ten take approximately 8.4%. The material sequenced was peripheral blood. The receptors shown here come from a human donor with acute or convalescent COVID-19. The donor label of this sample is uncertain.

This sequence joins TRBV5-1 and TRBJ1-1, with 8 nucleotides matching TRBD1. CDR1 is SGHRS and CDR2 is YFSETQ in the germline V gene. Trimming cost V 4 bases and J 0 bases; bases outside gene matches: 5. The CDR3 loop spans 15 amino acids. The CDR3 spells CASSPRQGLNTEAFF. The CDR3 nucleotides are TGCGCCAGCAGCCCGAGACAGGGGTTGAACACTGAAGCTTTCTTT.

This CDR3 is CASSLVVAGTYEQYF. CDR3 coding DNA: TGTGCCAGCAGCTTAGTAGTGGCAGGGACCTACGAGCAGTACTTC. The chain is built from TRBV7-9 and TRBJ2-7, with a weak D call TRBD1 (5 bases). The CDR3 is 15 amino acids. Germline lookup yields CDR1 SEHNR and CDR2 FQNEAQ (reference sequence). Trimming took off 1 base at V and 2 bases at J, with 12 bases between the two ends.

This clone was seen just once. J is TRBJ2-5 and V is TRBV3-1 (or the pseudogene TRBV3-2); 8 nucleotides align to TRBD2. There are 16 residues in the CDR3. Germline V CDR1 and CDR2: LGHDT, YNNKEL (reference sequence). V lost 1 base to trimming and J lost 6 bases; unmatched junction nucleotides: 10. In DNA form, the CDR3 reads TGTGCCAGCAGCCAAGCTGGAACGGGGGGGCGAAAGACCCAGTACTTC. This translates into CASSQAGTGGRKTQYF.

The chain employs TRBV6-5 and TRBJ1-5, with unresolved D. The V gene's germline CDR1 is MNHEY and CDR2 SVGAGI. There are 12 residues in the CDR3. V gave up 7 bases and J gave up 8 bases, with 12 bases separating them. In nucleotides, the CDR3 is TGTGCCAGCACGGAGGGAGGAAAGCCCCAGCATTTT. Translated, it gives CASTEGGKPQHF.

The rearrangement links TRBV6-5 to TRBJ2-7, with 7 bases aligning to TRBD2. This CDR3 is 13 amino acids long. V lost 10 bases, J lost 3 bases, and 9 bases stayed unmatched. Germline CDR1 is MNHEY and CDR2 is SVGAGI. This chain's CDR3 is CATMGGGSYEQYV. CDR3 coding DNA: TGTGCCACAATGGGGGGGGGTAGCTACGAGCAGTACGTC.

The genes are TRBV10-3 and TRBJ1-2, with 7 bases identical to TRBD1. Per germline, CDR1 ENHRY and CDR2 SYGVKD. CDR3 size: 14 residues. After removal of 7 bases from V and 3 bases from J, the junction contained 8 bases not matched to a gene. The CDR3 DNA reads as TGTGCCATCACCGAACAGGGGTGGGACTATGGCTACACCTTC. It translates to CAITEQGWDYGYTF.

This clone was picked up one time. V usage is TRBV7-9 and J usage is TRBJ2-1, with D maybe TRBD1 (6 bases). The V end lost 3 bases, the J end lost 3 bases, and 9 bases lay between the germline ends. This CDR3 spans 14 amino acids. CDR1 and CDR2 (germline): SEHNR, FQNEAQ (reference sequence). The CDR3 DNA reads TGTGCCAGCAGCTTTGGACAGAGCTACAATGAGCAGTTCTTC. Its translation: CASSFGQSYNEQFF.

CDR3 amino acids: CASSRQGVHTEAFF. In nucleotides, the CDR3 is TGCGCCAGCAGCCGACAGGGAGTACACACTGAAGCTTTCTTT. V and J are TRBV5-1 and TRBJ1-1; 7 nucleotides align to TRBD1. After removal of 4 bases from V and 3 bases from J, the junction contained 6 bases not matched to a gene. Germline CDR1 reads SGHRS; CDR2 reads YFSETQ. This CDR3 comprises 14 residues.

The chain couples TRBV6-5 to TRBJ2-7; the D gene is possibly TRBD1 (5 bases). V lost 2 bases, J lost 1 base, and 12 bases lay in between. Germline lookup yields CDR1 MNHEY and CDR2 SVGAGI. CDR3 length: 15 residues. The CDR3 sequence is CASSYGQGESYEQYF. The CDR3 DNA reads TGTGCCAGCAGTTACGGTCAGGGCGAGTCCTACGAGCAGTACTTC.

The CDR3 nucleotides are TGTGCCAGCCAAGCGGACAGCTCCTACGAGCAGTACGTC. Protein sequence: CASQADSSYEQYV. The rearrangement uses TRBV5-5 and TRBJ2-7, with D possibly being TRBD1 (6 bases). The CDR3 consists of 13 residues. CDR1 SGHKS and CDR2 YYEKEE come from the germline V gene (reference sequence). Trimming removed 7 bases from V and 0 bases from J, with 11 bases in between.

V usage is TRBV4-1 and J usage is TRBJ1-1; D is possibly TRBD1 (6 bases). CDR1 is MGHRA, CDR2 YSYEKL, per germline. This CDR3 has 15 residues. Trimming cost V 6 bases and J 2 bases, with 16 bases left between them. The chain's CDR3 is CASSFRGGLNTEAFF. The CDR3 DNA is TGCGCCAGCAGTTTCCGCGGGGGCCTCAACACTGAAGCTTTCTTT.

The rearrangement joins TRBV5-1 to TRBJ2-4; the D gene is possibly TRBD2 (7 bases). Germline assignment: CDR1 SGHRS and CDR2 YFSETQ. With 4 bases removed from V and 2 bases from J, the gap between germline ends came to 19 bases. This CDR3 has 17 residues. The CDR3 protein is CASSPKGGAPSKNIQYF. CDR3 DNA: TGCGCCAGCAGCCCCAAAGGGGGGGCGCCTTCCAAAAACATTCAGTACTTC.

This chain uses TRBV7-3 with TRBJ2-1; 9 bases are shared with TRBD1. There are 16 residues in the CDR3. The J segment lost 5 bases and the V segment lost 1 base, leaving 6 bases of the junction unmatched. Germline CDR1 SGHTA, CDR2 FQGTGA. This CDR3 reads CASSLIGTGFHNEQFF. The CDR3 DNA is TGTGCCAGCAGCTTAATTGGGACAGGGTTCCACAATGAGCAGTTCTTC. Complete variable domain (other parts from reference TRBV7-3 and TRBJ2-1): GAGVSQTPSNKVTEKGKYVELRCDPISGHTALYWYRQSLGQGPEFLIYFQGTGAADDSGLPNDRFFAVRPEGSVSTLKIQRTERGDSAVYLCASSLIGTGFHNEQFFGPGTRLTVL.

The V call is TRBV3-1 (or the pseudogene TRBV3-2), the J call TRBJ1-2; D possibly corresponds to TRBD1 (5 bases). V gave up 1 base and J gave up 4 bases, with 10 bases separating them. This CDR3 is 14 amino acids long. The germline gives CDR1 LGHDT, CDR2 YNNKEL (reference sequence). CDR3 in DNA: TGTGCCAGCAGCCAAGCTCAGGGTACCTATGGCTACACCTTC. It specifies CASSQAQGTYGYTF.

The CDR3 reads CASTLEGALGQTQYF. The DNA of the CDR3 is TGTGCCAGCACCCTAGAGGGGGCCCTTGGGCAGACCCAGTACTTC. This chain uses TRBV9 with TRBJ2-5; TRBD1 matches 7 bases. The V and J ends lost 6 bases and 6 bases, in that order; junction bases with no gene match: 14. This CDR3 contains 15 residues. Germline V gene data show CDR1 as SGDLS and CDR2 as YYNGEE.

This clone was observed a handful of times. The chain combines TRBV6-4 with TRBJ2-7, with 7 nucleotides matching TRBD2. J lost 4 bases, V lost 5 bases, and 2 bases had no gene match. The CDR3 sequence is 12 residues long. Germline V CDR1 and CDR2: MRHNA, SNTAGT. The CDR3: CASSSGTYEQYV. The CDR3 region has the DNA TGTGCCAGCAGTAGCGGGACTTACGAGCAGTACGTC.

The rearrangement uses TRBV19 and TRBJ1-2, with 10 bases lining up with TRBD1. From germline, CDR1 is LNHDA and CDR2 SQIVND (reference sequence). The CDR3 is made up of 14 amino acids. Trimming cost V 5 bases and J 8 bases; bases outside gene matches: 8. The CDR3 nucleotides read TGTGCCAGTAGTTTGACAGGGGGCGCTTGGGGCTACACCTTC. It translates to CASSLTGGAWGYTF. Complete variable domain (other parts from reference TRBV19 and TRBJ1-2): DGGITQSPKYLFRKEGQNVTLSCEQNLNHDAMYWYRQDPGQGLRLIYYSQIVNDFQKGDIAEGYSVSREKKESFPLTVTSAQKNPTAFYLCASSLTGGAWGYTFGSGTRLTVV.

This chain uses TRBV15 with TRBJ2-1, with 8 nucleotides matching TRBD1. This CDR3 has 14 residues. V trimming: 3 bases; J trimming: 8 bases; junction bases outside the gene matches: 6. Germline CDR1 reads LNHNV; CDR2 reads YYDKDF (reference sequence). In DNA form, the CDR3 reads TGTGCCACCAGCAGGGGGACAGGAACTGATGAGCAGTTCTTC. Amino acid sequence: CATSRGTGTDEQFF.

This clone was observed a handful of times. The chain is built from TRBV19 and TRBJ1-1; D not certain. Germline V gene lookup returns CDR1 LNHDA and CDR2 SQIVND (reference sequence). V was trimmed by 5 bases and J by 5 bases, leaving 18 bases between them. The length of the CDR3 is 15 residues. The CDR3 reads CASSLGPRVGTEAFF. Written as DNA, the CDR3 is TGTGCCAGTAGTCTGGGCCCGAGGGTAGGGACTGAAGCTTTCTTT. The whole variable domain, remainder taken from reference TRBV19 and TRBJ1-1, is DGGITQSPKYLFRKEGQNVTLSCEQNLNHDAMYWYRQDPGQGLRLIYYSQIVNDFQKGDIAEGYSVSREKKESFPLTVTSAQKNPTAFYLCASSLGPRVGTEAFFGQGTRLTVV.

This rearrangement joins TRBV6-5 to TRBJ2-3; D gene uncertain. This CDR3 comprises 15 residues. Germline-derived CDR1 and CDR2 are MNHEY and SVGAGI. The V end was cut by 5 bases, the J end by 2 bases, with 14 bases between. This CDR3 reads CASSPLPGLTDTQYF. The CDR3 DNA is TGTGCCAGCAGTCCCCTACCGGGTCTCACAGATACGCAGTATTTT.

The J gene is TRBJ2-7, the V gene TRBV6-6; a possible D gene is TRBD2 (5 bases). V gave up 6 bases and J gave up 6 bases, with 12 bases separating them. The germline gives CDR1 MNHNY, CDR2 SVGAGI (reference sequence). CDR3 length: 12 residues. CDR3 nucleotide sequence: TGTGCCAGCAGCACGGGGTCCCCCGAGCAGTACGTC. Translated: CASSTGSPEQYV.

The V gene is TRBV3-1 (or the pseudogene TRBV3-2), the J gene TRBJ2-3, with TRBD1 identical over 8 bases. Trimming removed 4 bases from V and 2 bases from J; junction bases left unmatched: 2. From germline, CDR1 is LGHDT and CDR2 YNNKEL (reference sequence). This CDR3 spans 14 amino acids. CDR3 in DNA: TGTGCCAGCAGCCGGACAGGGTACACAGATACGCAGTATTTT. Translating it yields CASSRTGYTDTQYF.

The chain carries TRBV7-6 and TRBJ2-7; D is possibly TRBD2 (5 bases). This CDR3 contains 15 residues. Trimming removed 0 bases from V and 2 bases from J, with 11 bases in between. The germline CDR1 and CDR2 sequences are SGHVS and FNYEAQ. CDR3 nucleotides: TGTGCCAGCAGCTTAGCGGACCGGGGAGCCTACGAGCAGTACGTC. Its protein is CASSLADRGAYEQYV.